The sequence of this T cell receptor beta chain was determined in a study of shared clonotypes between healthy human individuals. This clone was seen only once. Naive CD8 cells lacked CD45RO and underwent positive selection for CCR7, leaving out terminally differentiated effector memory CD45RA+ cells. Data came from immunoSEQ multiplex PCR; TCRdb stores just in-frame clones and leaves some out. The profile shows roughly 570,000 clones, 95% to 98% of them singletons. CDR3 length: 13 amino acids. Per germline, CDR1 SGDLS and CDR2 YYNGEE. V was shortened by 3 bases and J by 6 bases, with 11 bases between the two germline ends.

Input material: naive CD8+ T cells sorted from blood. The receptor's source is a man aged 25-45 years in good health. The gene calls are TRBV9 and TRBJ2-3, with TRBD1 as a possible D gene (5 bases). CDR3 in DNA: TGTGCCAGCAGCGCCCAGGGTGAGGATACGCAGTATTTT. Translating gives CASSAQGEDTQYF.